Below, 27 T cell receptor beta chains from the same sample are listed, as sequenced in a study of cytomegalovirus exposure and HLA in healthy donors. PCR amplification relied on 60 Vbeta primers (plus 13 Jbeta primers). Generated by immunoSEQ multiplex PCR, the TCRdb table keeps only in-frame clones and is missing some. The table lists about 88,000 clones, approximately 90% of them singletons, with approximately 2.3% in the top ten. The sequenced sample consisted of PBMCs. Receptor source: a man between 18 and 29 years old in good health and CMV-seronegative.

The chain couples TRBV5-8 to TRBJ2-7; D is perhaps TRBD2 (5 bases). This CDR3 region has 14 residues. Trimming took off 2 bases at V and 6 bases at J, with 15 bases between the two ends. Germline V lookup: CDR1 SGHTS, CDR2 YDEGEE. The CDR3 region is CASSFGVQEGEQYF. For the CDR3, the DNA is TGTGCCAGCAGCTTTGGCGTCCAAGAGGGCGAGCAGTACTTC.

The CDR3 DNA reads as TGTGCCACCAGCAGAGATTCGCTAGCGAAAGAGACCCAGTACTTC. Protein: CATSRDSLAKETQYF. The chain recombines TRBV15 with TRBJ2-5; tentatively, D is TRBD2 (6 bases). Germline V CDR1 and CDR2: LNHNV, YYDKDF (reference sequence). The CDR3 has 15 residues. Trimming removed 0 bases from V and 3 bases from J, with 11 bases in between. Drawing the rest from reference TRBV15 and TRBJ2-5, the complete variable domain is DAMVIQNPRYQVTQFGKPVTLSCSQTLNHNVMYWYQQKSSQAPKLLFHYYDKDFNNEADTPDNFQSRRPNTSFCFLDIRSPGLGDTAMYLCATSRDSLAKETQYFGPGTRLLVL.

This clone has a handful of counts. J is TRBJ2-2 and V is TRBV25-1; D gene ambiguous. CDR1 is MGHDK, CDR2 SYGVNS, per germline. The CDR3 spans 14 residues. The V end was cut by 1 base, the J end by 3 bases, with 6 bases between. The CDR3: CASSEWLDTGELFF. The CDR3 nucleotides read TGTGCCAGCAGTGAATGGCTAGACACCGGGGAGCTGTTTTTT.

The CDR3: CASRTGVVNYEQYF. Here the CDR3 DNA reads TGTGCCAGCAGGACAGGGGTGGTTAACTACGAGCAGTACTTC. The chain employs TRBV28 and TRBJ2-7; 8 positions match TRBD1. With 6 bases clipped from V and 3 bases from J, the junction kept 7 bases outside the gene matches. CDR3 length: 14 residues. Looked up from germline, CDR1 is MDHEN and CDR2 is SYDVKM.

The V and J genes are TRBV29-1 and TRBJ2-3; 11 positions match TRBD2. Germline V gene lookup returns CDR1 SQVTM and CDR2 ANQGSEA. The ends lost 6 bases at V and 2 bases at J; junction bases unmatched: 4. This CDR3 has 14 residues. The CDR3 reads CSVGTSGFTDTQYF. The CDR3, as DNA: TGCAGCGTGGGGACTAGCGGCTTCACAGATACGCAGTATTTT.

This clone is a singleton in its sample. This chain links TRBV5-1 with TRBJ1-2, with TRBD1 matching 7 bases. In germline, CDR1 is SGHRS, CDR2 YFSETQ. V lost 0 bases, J lost 8 bases, and 10 bases stayed unmatched. This CDR3 is built from 15 residues. The CDR3 loop is CASSLVRTGSWGYTF. The CDR3 coding sequence is TGCGCCAGCAGCTTGGTCAGGACAGGCTCATGGGGCTACACCTTC. Full variable domain (rest looked up from reference TRBV5-1 and TRBJ1-2): KAGVTQTPRYLIKTRGQQVTLSCSPISGHRSVSWYQQTPGQGLQFLFEYFSETQRNKGNFPGRFSGRQFSNSRSEMNVSTLELGDSALYLCASSLVRTGSWGYTFGSGTRLTVV.

The chain has TRBV18 and TRBJ2-1; a possible D gene is TRBD1 (5 bases). Trimming stripped 3 bases from V and 0 bases from J, with 9 bases between. This CDR3 has 15 amino acids. Germline CDR1 KGHSH, CDR2 LQKENI. As DNA, the CDR3 is TGTGCCAGCTCACCGACAGCCAGCTCCTACAATGAGCAGTTCTTC. Protein product: CASSPTASSYNEQFF.

The chain combines TRBV9 with TRBJ2-7; 13 bases fit TRBD2. This CDR3 has 15 residues. The germline V gene encodes CDR1 SGDLS and CDR2 YYNGEE. With V trimmed by 3 bases and J by 4 bases, 4 bases remained unmatched. The CDR3 DNA follows: TGTGCCAGCAGCGGTGGACTAGCGGGAGTATACGAGCAGTACTTC. It is translated as CASSGGLAGVYEQYF. The variable domain in full, completed from reference TRBV9 and TRBJ2-7, reads DSGVTQTPKHLITATGQRVTLRCSPRSGDLSVYWYQQSLDQGLQFLIQYYNGEERAKGNILERFSAQQFPDLHSELNLSSLELGDSALYFCASSGGLAGVYEQYFGPGTRLTVT.

The chain joins TRBV12-2 to TRBJ2-7; the table calls TRBD1, which could not be checked here. TRBV12-2 is a listed pseudogene. This CDR3 is built from 15 residues. The CDR3 DNA follows: TGTGCAAGTCGCTCATTTCCGGGACAGGGCTACGAGCAGTACTTC. Translated, it gives CASRSFPGQGYEQYF.

V gene TRBV2 combines with J gene TRBJ2-5, with 8 bases lining up with TRBD1. Germline V gene data show CDR1 as SNHLY and CDR2 as FYNNEI. This CDR3 is built from 14 residues. The ends lost 3 bases at V and 7 bases at J; junction bases unmatched: 7. Written as DNA, the CDR3 is TGTGCCAGCAGTGAGAGGACAGGGTCGGGGACCCAGTACTTC. Translating it yields CASSERTGSGTQYF. The variable domain in full, with the rest retrieved from reference TRBV2 and TRBJ2-5, is EPEVTQTPSHQVTQMGQEVILRCVPISNHLYFYWYRQILGQKVEFLVSFYNNEISEKSEIFDDQFSVERPDGSNFTLKIRSTKLEDSAMYFCASSERTGSGTQYFGPGTRLLVL.

V usage is TRBV6-5 and J usage is TRBJ1-1; D perhaps matches TRBD1 (6 bases). Germline V gives CDR1 MNHEY, CDR2 SVGAGI. With 6 bases removed from V and 5 bases from J, the gap between germline ends came to 10 bases. The CDR3 extends over 12 amino acids. The CDR3 reads CASRQGRTEAFF. CDR3 bases: TGTGCCAGCAGACAGGGTAGAACTGAAGCTTTCTTT.

This clone has only one observation. The V gene is TRBV19, the J gene TRBJ1-2; perhaps TRBD1 as D (5 bases). Germline lookup yields CDR1 LNHDA and CDR2 SQIVND (reference sequence). The length of the CDR3 is 19 residues. Trimming shortened V by 3 bases and J by 9 bases, and 32 bases separated the two germline ends. The CDR3 protein is CASSIPPRADFGKPGRYTF. The CDR3 coding sequence is TGTGCCAGTAGTATTCCCCCCAGGGCTGATTTCGGCAAACCAGGCCGCTACACCTTC.

The V and J genes are TRBV5-1 and TRBJ2-1, with D possibly matching TRBD2 (6 bases). The ends were cut back, 0 bases at V and 9 bases at J, with 16 bases in the middle. This CDR3 contains 15 residues. Germline V gene sequence: CDR1 SGHRS, CDR2 YFSETQ. The CDR3 here is CASSLASGAPTEQFF. CDR3 DNA: TGCGCCAGCAGCTTGGCCTCGGGAGCCCCTACTGAGCAGTTCTTC.

This clone was counted once. The chain couples TRBV2 to TRBJ1-5; TRBD1 matches 10 bases. Trimming took 8 bases from V and 4 from J; bases not matched to a gene: 11. Germline V CDR1 and CDR2: SNHLY, FYNNEI. This CDR3 has 16 residues. The CDR3: CASAYRDRGWNQPQHF. CDR3 nucleotide sequence: TGTGCCAGCGCTTACCGGGACAGGGGATGGAATCAGCCCCAGCATTTT.

The count of this clone is one. The rearrangement links TRBV7-2 to TRBJ2-4, with D perhaps TRBD2 (6 bases). V lost 5 bases, J lost 9 bases, and 17 bases lay in between. This CDR3 region has 14 residues. Germline CDR1 SGHTA, CDR2 FQGNSA. The CDR3 is CASSPRRGSSIQYF. In DNA form, the CDR3 reads TGTGCCAGCAGCCCCCGTCGGGGGTCCAGCATTCAGTACTTC.

V is TRBV29-1 and J is TRBJ2-1, with TRBD2 identical over 13 bases. The V and J ends lost 4 bases and 9 bases, in that order; junction bases with no gene match: 6. Germline CDR1 is SQVTM and CDR2 is ANQGSEA. This CDR3 is 14 amino acids long. CDR3 sequence reads: CSVATSGRGGEQFF. The CDR3 DNA reads as TGCAGCGTTGCCACTAGCGGGAGGGGTGGTGAGCAGTTCTTC.

This rearrangement joins TRBV6-5 to TRBJ1-2; TRBD1 matches 7 bases. The V gene end was trimmed by 4 bases and the J gene end by 3 bases; junction bases not matched to a gene: 5. CDR1 and CDR2 (germline): MNHEY, SVGAGI. The CDR3 runs to 14 residues. The CDR3 nucleotides read TGTGCCAGCAGTTTGGGACAGTTCTACTATGGCTACACCTTC. Amino acids: CASSLGQFYYGYTF.

The gene calls are TRBV27 and TRBJ2-3; D uncertain. Germline CDR1 is MNHEY and CDR2 is SMNVEV (reference sequence). Trimming left V 3 bases short and J 2 bases short, with 15 bases between. This CDR3 comprises 16 residues. CDR3 protein: CASSFRPRGSTDTQYF. CDR3 in DNA: TGTGCCAGCAGTTTCCGGCCTAGAGGATCCACAGATACGCAGTATTTT.

This clone occurred once. The chain couples TRBV18 to TRBJ2-2; tentative D call: TRBD1 (6 bases). This CDR3 region has 14 residues. CDR1 is KGHSH, CDR2 LQKENI, per germline. Trimming shortened V by 3 bases and J by 1 base, and 6 bases separated the two germline ends. The chain's CDR3 is CASSPTGNTGELFF. DNA of the CDR3: TGTGCCAGCTCACCGACAGGGAACACCGGGGAGCTGTTTTTT.

This chain connects TRBV27 to TRBJ2-7, with D possibly matching TRBD1 (5 bases). Trimming shortened V by 2 bases and J by 2 bases, and 13 bases separated the two germline ends. The CDR3 loop spans 15 amino acids. Per the germline V gene, CDR1 is MNHEY and CDR2 is SMNVEV (reference sequence). The CDR3 reads CASSLLGHQTYEQYF. CDR3 sequence (DNA): TGTGCCAGCAGTTTACTAGGACACCAAACCTACGAGCAGTACTTC.

The genes are TRBV9 and TRBJ2-2; possibly TRBD1 for D (5 bases). The germline V gene has CDR1 SGDLS and CDR2 YYNGEE. V was pared by 1 base and J by 1 base, with 5 bases between. There are 14 residues in the CDR3. The CDR3 sequence is CASSVTGNTGELFF. The CDR3 bases are TGTGCCAGCAGCGTAACAGGGAACACCGGGGAGCTGTTTTTT.

The rearrangement links TRBV28 to TRBJ1-4, with D perhaps TRBD1 (6 bases). CDR3 length: 16 residues. Between the trimmed V and J ends, which lost 3 bases and 7 bases, there was a span of 18 bases. Germline CDR1 MDHEN, CDR2 SYDVKM. The CDR3 bases are TGTGCCAGCAGTTTCCCCGTAAGGGGGACGGGTGAAAAACTGTTTTTT. It translates to CASSFPVRGTGEKLFF.

This sequence joins TRBV5-6 and TRBJ2-7, with no clear D. This CDR3 is built from 11 residues. The V end was cut by 3 bases, the J end by 2 bases, with 3 bases between. The germline V gene encodes CDR1 SGHDT and CDR2 YYEEEE. The CDR3 sequence is CASSSTYEQYF. The DNA of the CDR3 is TGTGCCAGCAGCTCTACCTACGAGCAGTACTTC.

This chain connects TRBV5-1 to TRBJ1-4; 7 bases match TRBD1. The CDR3 sequence is 14 residues long. From germline, CDR1 is SGHRS and CDR2 YFSETQ. V shed 4 bases, J shed 8 bases, and the junction held 8 bases outside the gene matches. The CDR3 spells CASSVTGLVEKLFF. Written as DNA, the CDR3 is TGCGCCAGCAGCGTGACAGGGTTAGTCGAAAAACTGTTTTTT.

This chain connects TRBV14 to TRBJ2-5; 7 bases agree with TRBD1. The CDR3 is 15 residues long. Germline-derived CDR1 and CDR2 are SGHDN and FVKESK. With 5 bases clipped from V and 1 base from J, the junction kept 7 bases outside the gene matches. CDR3 sequence reads: CASSAGTVFQETQYF. CDR3 nucleotide sequence: TGTGCCAGCAGCGCCGGGACAGTTTTCCAAGAGACCCAGTACTTC.

The J gene is TRBJ2-2, the V gene TRBV5-1; D is perhaps TRBD2 (5 bases). V shed 0 bases and J shed 4 bases, with 16 bases lying between them. CDR3 size: 17 residues. Germline V CDR1 and CDR2: SGHRS, YFSETQ. DNA for the CDR3: TGCGCCAGCAGCTTGGGGCCCCTGGGGAGCACCACCGGGGAGCTGTTTTTT. It yields the protein CASSLGPLGSTTGELFF.

The chain combines TRBV25-1 with TRBJ1-5; TRBD1 aligns across 7 bases. CDR3 length: 15 residues. Per the germline V gene, CDR1 is MGHDK and CDR2 is SYGVNS. J lost 6 bases, V lost 4 bases, and 9 bases had no gene match. The CDR3 loop reads CASSGWDSSSQPQHF. CDR3 coding DNA: TGTGCCAGCAGTGGTTGGGACAGTTCGAGTCAGCCCCAGCATTTT.